The present entry profiles one T cell receptor (beta chain) with its context. The CDR3 spans 15 residues. Germline CDR1 MDHEN, CDR2 SYDVKM. J gave up 3 bases and V 8 bases, and 5 bases lay outside the gene matches. Unsorted whole blood yielded blood RNA, and germline DNA was extracted as well. Patients carried chronic HBV infection without prior treatment. From around 500 ng of total RNA, TCR beta-specific cDNA was reverse-transcribed using a constant-region primer. Nested multiplex PCR, run for three rounds with slightly modified ARM-PCR, yielded TCR beta libraries. The first two PCR rounds used TRBV1-TRBV30 forward primers with a C-beta reverse primer, roughly 11 cycles each. TCRdb fed the multiplex PCR reads into MiXCR, producing one record per CDR3 protein. Of approximately 340,000 distinct CDR3 sequences listed, less than 65% are singletons. This record comes from a study of tumor-infiltrating lymphocytes in primary liver carcinoma.

The clonotype originates from a man between 40 and 49 years old with primary liver carcinoma and hepatitis B virus infection. Sequencing used peripheral blood. The chain links TRBV28 to TRBJ2-7; 15 bases are a match to TRBD2. CDR3 DNA: TGTGCCAGCCGGAGGACTAGCGGGAGGGTCTACGAGCAGTACTTC. It yields the protein CASRRTSGRVYEQYF.